This T cell receptor beta chain was obtained from a study of T cell clusters in autoimmune cytopenias (dated by TCRdb to the late 2010s). About the investigation overall: Of the 45 or so healthy donor controls, under 25 were female, and the group had a mean age of 56 years and a median age of around 60 years. For primary cytopenia, the controls were about 26 age-matched healthy donors, and for secondary cytopenia, the controls were around 15 age-matched CLL patients. Alongside healthy, CLL and autoimmune hepatitis controls, autoimmune cytopenia patients had their peripheral blood TRB and IGH repertoires sequenced at active disease and again during treatment follow-up. The study was designed to test whether a disease-specific immune repertoire signature usable as a blood-based biomarker is carried by autoimmune cytopenia patients. The median TRB sequencing depth was 50,000 to 60,000 reads per sample, and the median number of distinct TRB clonotypes was around 2,500 per sample. The comparison group for autoimmune hepatitis repertoires was around 21 healthy donors matched for age and sex. Study-wide conclusions, independent of this receptor: The TRB repertoire shifts, including less even repertoires in secondary cytopenia and CLL, mostly reflected lymphoma bias and not autoimmunity. GLIPH suggested that primary autoimmune cytopenia patients lacked physiological T cell clusters: more than 40 clusters were exclusive to healthy donors versus some 16 exclusive to patients. Almost three-fold more exclusive TRB clusters were observed in healthy donors than in active autoimmune hepatitis patients, consistent with an autoimmunity-wide signature. The cluster-lack signature was not observed for secondary cytopenia versus CLL, as the signature was apparently masked by the dominant lymphoma-associated repertoire. The T cell clusters were only ever defined in silico, so experimental validation of their functional role was still needed.

The CDR3 has 13 amino acids, counting the end cysteine and phenylalanine. The protein alone is recorded here. To amplify TRB rearrangements, a touch-down multiplex PCR protocol was run with the TRB-A and TRB-B primer pools combined in a single tube. Illumina adapters and sample indices were added to the amplicons through two consecutive PCR reactions performed with Phusion HS II polymerase. The amplicons were gel-purified using the NucleoSpin Gel and PCR Clean-up kit, after which quantification was performed by Qubit and quality was checked on an Agilent 2100 Bioanalyzer. Libraries were sequenced on an Illumina MiSeq using 600-cycle, single-indexed, paired-end runs. In the paper's pipeline: Alignment and assembly of TRB reads were performed with MiXCR version 2.1.12 and the default MiXCR reference library. Each unique CDR3 nucleotide sequence defined a clone, and only productive sequences with at least two reads were analysed. Alpha-parameterized diversity profiles (alpha 0 to 5), including the Shannon (alpha 1) and Simpson (alpha 2) indices, were computed with an R script to assess repertoire diversity. The tcR package was used to compute combinatorial TRB VJ usage, which was then compared between cohorts by principal component analysis with ade4. GLIPH was used to cluster TCRbeta CDR3s in pairs of cohorts matched for age and read depth, and a Wilcoxon test was used to compare cluster frequencies. TCRdb reprocessed the public reads and reports one entry per CDR3 protein sequence, without DNA. For this entry, the V and J calls and clone size follow TCRdb and not the study's own pipeline. In this sample's table one finds 4,500 to 7,000 distinct CDR3 sequences. Clones ranked in the top ten supply 7% of the sample.

No count is recorded, though its frequency marks this clonotype as medium-sized (0.01 to 0.1%). Its specific antigen is unknown. TRB amplification used 250 ng of peripheral blood genomic DNA, tens of thousands of genome equivalents, per sample. The sample was also linked to a second study, of T cell repertoires in aging, cancer and after chemotherapy. The second study's paper adds: Six donor age groups were covered, ranging from 30 or younger up to 70 or older, and each group contained at least three individuals. TCR repertoires from healthy donor controls were recorded over periods of several months to years and showed clear clonal overlap between repeated samplings. In total, the full dataset held 8.9 million or so TCR reads. Untreated patients with hematological or solid cancers showed significantly lower blood TCR diversity and higher clonality than age-matched healthy donors. Declining TCR diversity with age in healthy donors was mainly explained by loss of richness; in cancer patients, loss of evenness also contributed. Median generation probability increased over the chemotherapy interval in both cancer cohorts, suggesting repertoire reconstitution through rebound thymic output. The authors noted that the repertoire data do not allow conclusions about immunological memory after chemotherapy. To examine immunoaging and T cell reconstitution after chemotherapy, the study profiled TCR beta repertoires in peripheral blood from healthy donors and cancer patients. The cohort comprised around 210 cancer patients, 94 with hematological and 124 with solid cancers, plus 95 healthy donors as a reference group. MiXCR versions 2.12 and 3.0.5 were used to process TRB sequences. Shannon diversity, evenness, clonality (one minus evenness), and alpha-parameterized diversity profiles from alpha 0 to 5 were included as repertoire metrics. The IGoR algorithm was used to calculate generation probabilities of clones in the paired pre- and post-chemotherapy samples.

Sequencing was carried out using peripheral blood. This receptor was taken from a human donor in good health. This sequence uses TRBV12-3 or TRBV12-4 and TRBJ1-2; the D call of TRBD1 rests on TCRdb alone, since no DNA is present to check it. The CDR3 corresponds to CASSPTGVYGYTF.